This note documents a single TCR beta chain sequence. This sample stems from a study of cytomegalovirus exposure and HLA in healthy donors. Trimming removed 2 bases from V and 4 bases from J, with 8 bases in between. The CDR3 totals 13 residues. CDR1 and CDR2 from the germline V gene are MDHEN and SYDVKM. 13 Jbeta primers and 60 Vbeta primers were used for the PCR. Sequenced by immunoSEQ multiplex PCR; TCRdb stores in-frame clones only, minus some. The sample consists of about 150,000 clones, roughly four fifths of them appearing once. The V call is TRBV28, the J call TRBJ1-2; D is uncertain. The specimen was PBMCs. The source of this sequence is a young man in good health and CMV-seronegative. The CDR3 reads CASSLRGSYGYTF. DNA for the CDR3: TGTGCCAGCAGTTTACGGGGTAGCTATGGCTACACCTTC.